This entry concerns a single T cell receptor (gamma chain). The antigen is undetermined. Extracted RNA was reverse transcribed into cDNA. Pooled V-gene forward primers with one constant-region reverse primer generated the CDR3 amplicons by multiplex PCR. TCRdb re-analyzed the multiplex PCR reads via CATT. This table has 36,000 or so gamma-chain clones, 20% to 25% appearing once. The data stem from a study of Vδ1+ human thymocytes. Overall study results and limits: Donors shared many TRG clonotypes but few TRD clonotypes. Thymic TRG and TRD repertoires appeared highly polyclonal, with Gaussian CDR3 length distributions.

Germline V gives CDR1 VINAFY, CDR2 YDVSNSKD. V gave up 0 bases and J gave up 7 bases; unmatched junction bases: 12. The CDR3 extends over 15 amino acids. Thymocytes were sorted as CD3+ TCRVdelta1+ TCRVdelta2- after alphabeta T cell depletion. Sequencing used Vdelta1+ gamma-delta thymocytes from the thymus. The subset: FACS-sorted CD3+ TCRalphabeta- TCRVdelta1+ TCRVdelta2- thymocytes. V gene TRGV5 combines with J gene TRGJ1 or TRGJ2. This receptor was identified in a girl less than two years old who had congenital heart surgery. The CDR3 nucleotides are TGTGCCACCTGGGACAGGCCGATCATTCAATATAAGAAACTCTTT. This translates into CATWDRPIIQYKKLF.